This TCR beta chain is from a study of T cell responses to AZD1222 COVID-19 vaccine. With respect to this clone: What it binds is unknown.

J was trimmed by 5 bases and V by 4 bases; bases with no gene match: 4. Germline CDR1 is SGDLS and CDR2 is YYNGEE. This CDR3 is built from 15 residues. General study findings and limits: Regions 160-218 and 743-854 held dominance among vaccine-associated CD4 TCRs, which spanned spike.

TCRdb keeps only in-frame clones here, not all; method: immunoSEQ multiplex PCR. The table includes about 120,000 clones, roughly 89% detected once. The clonotype comes from an adult in good health. The sample in question was peripheral blood, obtained on day 0 of AZD1222 vaccination. V gene TRBV9 combines with J gene TRBJ2-2; 11 bases are a match to TRBD2. CDR3 DNA sequence: TGTGCCAGCAGCCCCCGGACTAGCGGGACCGGGGAGCTGTTTTTT. Its protein product is CASSPRTSGTGELFF.